The source of this T cell receptor (beta chain) is a study of OX40 agonist ivuxolimab in advanced cancers. Some clones are missing from TCRdb's copy, which holds only in-frame ones; the method was immunoSEQ multiplex PCR. Here the sample spans 50,000 to 65,000 clones, 86% being singletons. The material was CD4+ or CD8+ T cells sorted from blood, obtained in a trial of the OX40 agonist ivuxolimab. This sequence originates from an adult with an advanced solid tumor such as melanoma, head and neck, liver or kidney cancer.

The CDR3, as DNA: TGCGCCAGCAGCCGGAGCCGTAGCACAGATACGCAGTATTTT. As protein: CASSRSRSTDTQYF. The chain couples TRBV4-3 to TRBJ2-3; D remains ambiguous. The germline gives CDR1 LGHNA, CDR2 YSLEER. The CDR3 length is 14 residues. Trimming removed 4 bases from V and 0 bases from J, with 8 bases in between.